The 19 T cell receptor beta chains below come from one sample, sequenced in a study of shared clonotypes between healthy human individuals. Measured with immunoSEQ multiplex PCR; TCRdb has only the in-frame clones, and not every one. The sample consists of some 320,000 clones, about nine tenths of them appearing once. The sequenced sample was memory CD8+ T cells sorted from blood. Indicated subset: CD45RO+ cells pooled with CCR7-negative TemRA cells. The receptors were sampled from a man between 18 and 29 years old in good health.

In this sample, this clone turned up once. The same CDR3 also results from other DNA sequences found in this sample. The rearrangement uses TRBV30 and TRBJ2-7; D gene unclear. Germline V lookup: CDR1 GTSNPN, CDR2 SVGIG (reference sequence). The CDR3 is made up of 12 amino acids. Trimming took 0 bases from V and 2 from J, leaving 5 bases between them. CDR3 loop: CAWSVLTYEQYF. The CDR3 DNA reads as TGTGCCTGGAGTGTCCTCACCTACGAGCAGTACTTC.

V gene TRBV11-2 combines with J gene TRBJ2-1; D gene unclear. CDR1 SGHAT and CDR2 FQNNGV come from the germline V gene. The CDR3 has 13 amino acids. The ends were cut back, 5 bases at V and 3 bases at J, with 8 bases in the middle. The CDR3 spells CASSAQFYNEQFF. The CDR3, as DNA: TGTGCCAGCAGCGCCCAATTCTACAATGAGCAGTTCTTC.

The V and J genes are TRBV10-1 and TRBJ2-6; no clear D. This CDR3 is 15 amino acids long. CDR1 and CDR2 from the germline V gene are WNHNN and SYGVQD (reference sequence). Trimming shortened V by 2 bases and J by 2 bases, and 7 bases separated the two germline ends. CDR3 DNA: TGCGCCAGCAGTGAGGGGGTACCTGGGGCCAACGTCCTGACTTTC. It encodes CASSEGVPGANVLTF.

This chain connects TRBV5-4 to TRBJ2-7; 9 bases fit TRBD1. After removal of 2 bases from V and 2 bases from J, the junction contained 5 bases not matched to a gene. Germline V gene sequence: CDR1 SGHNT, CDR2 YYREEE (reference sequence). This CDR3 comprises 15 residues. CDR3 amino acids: CASSFGTGTTYEQYF. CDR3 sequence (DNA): TGTGCCAGCAGCTTTGGGACAGGGACCACCTACGAGCAGTACTTC.

CDR3 nucleotide sequence: TGTGCCAGCAGCTTCGCCTTCCAAGAGACCCAGTACTTC. Translating gives CASSFAFQETQYF. The V and J genes are TRBV11-3 and TRBJ2-5, with D unresolved. Germline CDR1 is SGHNT and CDR2 is YENEEA. V shed 3 bases and J shed 1 base, with 6 bases lying between them. The CDR3 length is 13 residues.

Here the CDR3 reads CASDLRARRGDTQYF. CDR3 sequence (DNA): TGTGCCAGCGACCTGAGGGCCCGACGGGGTGATACGCAGTATTTT. The V gene is TRBV7-2, the J gene TRBJ2-3; TRBD2 is a possible D gene (5 bases). The germline gives CDR1 SGHTA, CDR2 FQGNSA. Deletions cut 8 bases from V and 6 bases from J, with 21 bases between. CDR3 size: 15 residues.

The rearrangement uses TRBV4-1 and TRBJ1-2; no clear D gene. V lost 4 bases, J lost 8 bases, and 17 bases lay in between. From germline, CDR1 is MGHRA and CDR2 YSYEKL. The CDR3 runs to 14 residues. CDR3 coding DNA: TGCGCCAGCAGCCTCCCGAATGTCCTGGGAGGCTACACCTTC. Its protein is CASSLPNVLGGYTF.

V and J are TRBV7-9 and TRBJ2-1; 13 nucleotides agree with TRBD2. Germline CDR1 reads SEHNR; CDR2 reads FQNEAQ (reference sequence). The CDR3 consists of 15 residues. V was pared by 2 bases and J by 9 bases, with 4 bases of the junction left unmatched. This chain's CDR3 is CASSLRLAGGIEQFF. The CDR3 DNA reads TGTGCCAGCAGCTTACGACTAGCGGGAGGCATTGAGCAGTTCTTC.

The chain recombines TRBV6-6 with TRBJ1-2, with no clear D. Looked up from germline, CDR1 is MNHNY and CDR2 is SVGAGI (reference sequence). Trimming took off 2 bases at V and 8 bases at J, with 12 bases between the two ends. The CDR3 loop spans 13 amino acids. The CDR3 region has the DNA TGTGCCAGCAGTTACAGACACTGGCGCGGCTACACCTTC. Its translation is CASSYRHWRGYTF.

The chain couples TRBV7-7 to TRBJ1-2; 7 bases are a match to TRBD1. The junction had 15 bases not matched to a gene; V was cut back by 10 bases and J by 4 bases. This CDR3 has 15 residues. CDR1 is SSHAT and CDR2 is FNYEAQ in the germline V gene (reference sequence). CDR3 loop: CAIAGRGAPGYGYTF. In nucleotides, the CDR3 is TGTGCCATAGCGGGCAGGGGGGCTCCGGGCTATGGCTACACCTTC.

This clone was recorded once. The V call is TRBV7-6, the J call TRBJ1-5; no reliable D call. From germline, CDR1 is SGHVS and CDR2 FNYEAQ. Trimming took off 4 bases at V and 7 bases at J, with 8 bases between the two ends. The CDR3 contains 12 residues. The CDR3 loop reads CASSSGGQPQHF. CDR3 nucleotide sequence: TGTGCCAGCAGCTCGGGAGGACAGCCCCAGCATTTT.

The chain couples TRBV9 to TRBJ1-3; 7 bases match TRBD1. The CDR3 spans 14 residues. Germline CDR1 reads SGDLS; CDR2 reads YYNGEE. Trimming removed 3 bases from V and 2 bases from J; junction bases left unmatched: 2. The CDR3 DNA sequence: TGTGCCAGCAGCGACACAGGGGCTGGAAACACCATATATTTT. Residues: CASSDTGAGNTIYF.

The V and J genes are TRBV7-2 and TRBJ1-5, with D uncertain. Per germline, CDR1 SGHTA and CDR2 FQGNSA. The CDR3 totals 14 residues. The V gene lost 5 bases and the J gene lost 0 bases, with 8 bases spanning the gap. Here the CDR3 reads CASSPVFSNQPQHF. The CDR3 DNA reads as TGTGCCAGCAGCCCGGTCTTTAGCAATCAGCCCCAGCATTTT.

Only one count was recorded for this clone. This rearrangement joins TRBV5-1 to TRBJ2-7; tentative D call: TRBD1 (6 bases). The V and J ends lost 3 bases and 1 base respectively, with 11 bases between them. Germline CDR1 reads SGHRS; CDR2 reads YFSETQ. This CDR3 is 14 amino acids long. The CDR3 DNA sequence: TGCGCCAGCAGCTCGCTACAGGGATCCTACGAGCAGTACTTC. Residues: CASSSLQGSYEQYF.

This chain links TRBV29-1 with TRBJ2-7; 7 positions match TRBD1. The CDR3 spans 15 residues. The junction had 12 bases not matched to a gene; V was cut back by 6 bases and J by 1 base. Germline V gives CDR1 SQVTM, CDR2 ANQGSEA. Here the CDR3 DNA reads TGCAGCGTGCTCCCTGTGGGACAGACGTCCTACGAGCAGTACTTC. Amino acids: CSVLPVGQTSYEQYF.

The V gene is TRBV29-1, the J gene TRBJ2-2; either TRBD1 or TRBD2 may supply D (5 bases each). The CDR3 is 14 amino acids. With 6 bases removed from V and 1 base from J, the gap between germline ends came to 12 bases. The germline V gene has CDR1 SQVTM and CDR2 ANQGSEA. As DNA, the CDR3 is TGCAGCGTCTTCCGGGACGAGAACACCGGGGAGCTGTTTTTT. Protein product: CSVFRDENTGELFF.

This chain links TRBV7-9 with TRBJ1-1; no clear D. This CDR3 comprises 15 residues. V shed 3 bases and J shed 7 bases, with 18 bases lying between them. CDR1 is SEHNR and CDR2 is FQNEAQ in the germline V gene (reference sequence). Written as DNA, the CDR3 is TGTGCCAGCAGCTTTTTTTCGGGGAAAGAGGATGAAGCTTTCTTT. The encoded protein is CASSFFSGKEDEAFF.

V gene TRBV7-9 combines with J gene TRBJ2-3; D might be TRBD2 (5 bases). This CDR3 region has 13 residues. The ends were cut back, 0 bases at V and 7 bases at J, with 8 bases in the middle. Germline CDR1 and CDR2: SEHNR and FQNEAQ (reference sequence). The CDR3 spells CASSLAWTYTQYF. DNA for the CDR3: TGTGCCAGCAGCTTAGCATGGACTTATACGCAGTATTTT.

Here the CDR3 DNA reads TGTGCCAGCAGGCCTAGCGGGGGCGAAGAGACCCAGTACTTC. It yields the protein CASRPSGGEETQYF. The chain recombines TRBV6-5 with TRBJ2-5, with TRBD2 identical over 10 bases. The CDR3 is 14 residues long. J was trimmed by 3 bases and V by 6 bases; bases with no gene match: 4. Germline lookup yields CDR1 MNHEY and CDR2 SVGAGI.